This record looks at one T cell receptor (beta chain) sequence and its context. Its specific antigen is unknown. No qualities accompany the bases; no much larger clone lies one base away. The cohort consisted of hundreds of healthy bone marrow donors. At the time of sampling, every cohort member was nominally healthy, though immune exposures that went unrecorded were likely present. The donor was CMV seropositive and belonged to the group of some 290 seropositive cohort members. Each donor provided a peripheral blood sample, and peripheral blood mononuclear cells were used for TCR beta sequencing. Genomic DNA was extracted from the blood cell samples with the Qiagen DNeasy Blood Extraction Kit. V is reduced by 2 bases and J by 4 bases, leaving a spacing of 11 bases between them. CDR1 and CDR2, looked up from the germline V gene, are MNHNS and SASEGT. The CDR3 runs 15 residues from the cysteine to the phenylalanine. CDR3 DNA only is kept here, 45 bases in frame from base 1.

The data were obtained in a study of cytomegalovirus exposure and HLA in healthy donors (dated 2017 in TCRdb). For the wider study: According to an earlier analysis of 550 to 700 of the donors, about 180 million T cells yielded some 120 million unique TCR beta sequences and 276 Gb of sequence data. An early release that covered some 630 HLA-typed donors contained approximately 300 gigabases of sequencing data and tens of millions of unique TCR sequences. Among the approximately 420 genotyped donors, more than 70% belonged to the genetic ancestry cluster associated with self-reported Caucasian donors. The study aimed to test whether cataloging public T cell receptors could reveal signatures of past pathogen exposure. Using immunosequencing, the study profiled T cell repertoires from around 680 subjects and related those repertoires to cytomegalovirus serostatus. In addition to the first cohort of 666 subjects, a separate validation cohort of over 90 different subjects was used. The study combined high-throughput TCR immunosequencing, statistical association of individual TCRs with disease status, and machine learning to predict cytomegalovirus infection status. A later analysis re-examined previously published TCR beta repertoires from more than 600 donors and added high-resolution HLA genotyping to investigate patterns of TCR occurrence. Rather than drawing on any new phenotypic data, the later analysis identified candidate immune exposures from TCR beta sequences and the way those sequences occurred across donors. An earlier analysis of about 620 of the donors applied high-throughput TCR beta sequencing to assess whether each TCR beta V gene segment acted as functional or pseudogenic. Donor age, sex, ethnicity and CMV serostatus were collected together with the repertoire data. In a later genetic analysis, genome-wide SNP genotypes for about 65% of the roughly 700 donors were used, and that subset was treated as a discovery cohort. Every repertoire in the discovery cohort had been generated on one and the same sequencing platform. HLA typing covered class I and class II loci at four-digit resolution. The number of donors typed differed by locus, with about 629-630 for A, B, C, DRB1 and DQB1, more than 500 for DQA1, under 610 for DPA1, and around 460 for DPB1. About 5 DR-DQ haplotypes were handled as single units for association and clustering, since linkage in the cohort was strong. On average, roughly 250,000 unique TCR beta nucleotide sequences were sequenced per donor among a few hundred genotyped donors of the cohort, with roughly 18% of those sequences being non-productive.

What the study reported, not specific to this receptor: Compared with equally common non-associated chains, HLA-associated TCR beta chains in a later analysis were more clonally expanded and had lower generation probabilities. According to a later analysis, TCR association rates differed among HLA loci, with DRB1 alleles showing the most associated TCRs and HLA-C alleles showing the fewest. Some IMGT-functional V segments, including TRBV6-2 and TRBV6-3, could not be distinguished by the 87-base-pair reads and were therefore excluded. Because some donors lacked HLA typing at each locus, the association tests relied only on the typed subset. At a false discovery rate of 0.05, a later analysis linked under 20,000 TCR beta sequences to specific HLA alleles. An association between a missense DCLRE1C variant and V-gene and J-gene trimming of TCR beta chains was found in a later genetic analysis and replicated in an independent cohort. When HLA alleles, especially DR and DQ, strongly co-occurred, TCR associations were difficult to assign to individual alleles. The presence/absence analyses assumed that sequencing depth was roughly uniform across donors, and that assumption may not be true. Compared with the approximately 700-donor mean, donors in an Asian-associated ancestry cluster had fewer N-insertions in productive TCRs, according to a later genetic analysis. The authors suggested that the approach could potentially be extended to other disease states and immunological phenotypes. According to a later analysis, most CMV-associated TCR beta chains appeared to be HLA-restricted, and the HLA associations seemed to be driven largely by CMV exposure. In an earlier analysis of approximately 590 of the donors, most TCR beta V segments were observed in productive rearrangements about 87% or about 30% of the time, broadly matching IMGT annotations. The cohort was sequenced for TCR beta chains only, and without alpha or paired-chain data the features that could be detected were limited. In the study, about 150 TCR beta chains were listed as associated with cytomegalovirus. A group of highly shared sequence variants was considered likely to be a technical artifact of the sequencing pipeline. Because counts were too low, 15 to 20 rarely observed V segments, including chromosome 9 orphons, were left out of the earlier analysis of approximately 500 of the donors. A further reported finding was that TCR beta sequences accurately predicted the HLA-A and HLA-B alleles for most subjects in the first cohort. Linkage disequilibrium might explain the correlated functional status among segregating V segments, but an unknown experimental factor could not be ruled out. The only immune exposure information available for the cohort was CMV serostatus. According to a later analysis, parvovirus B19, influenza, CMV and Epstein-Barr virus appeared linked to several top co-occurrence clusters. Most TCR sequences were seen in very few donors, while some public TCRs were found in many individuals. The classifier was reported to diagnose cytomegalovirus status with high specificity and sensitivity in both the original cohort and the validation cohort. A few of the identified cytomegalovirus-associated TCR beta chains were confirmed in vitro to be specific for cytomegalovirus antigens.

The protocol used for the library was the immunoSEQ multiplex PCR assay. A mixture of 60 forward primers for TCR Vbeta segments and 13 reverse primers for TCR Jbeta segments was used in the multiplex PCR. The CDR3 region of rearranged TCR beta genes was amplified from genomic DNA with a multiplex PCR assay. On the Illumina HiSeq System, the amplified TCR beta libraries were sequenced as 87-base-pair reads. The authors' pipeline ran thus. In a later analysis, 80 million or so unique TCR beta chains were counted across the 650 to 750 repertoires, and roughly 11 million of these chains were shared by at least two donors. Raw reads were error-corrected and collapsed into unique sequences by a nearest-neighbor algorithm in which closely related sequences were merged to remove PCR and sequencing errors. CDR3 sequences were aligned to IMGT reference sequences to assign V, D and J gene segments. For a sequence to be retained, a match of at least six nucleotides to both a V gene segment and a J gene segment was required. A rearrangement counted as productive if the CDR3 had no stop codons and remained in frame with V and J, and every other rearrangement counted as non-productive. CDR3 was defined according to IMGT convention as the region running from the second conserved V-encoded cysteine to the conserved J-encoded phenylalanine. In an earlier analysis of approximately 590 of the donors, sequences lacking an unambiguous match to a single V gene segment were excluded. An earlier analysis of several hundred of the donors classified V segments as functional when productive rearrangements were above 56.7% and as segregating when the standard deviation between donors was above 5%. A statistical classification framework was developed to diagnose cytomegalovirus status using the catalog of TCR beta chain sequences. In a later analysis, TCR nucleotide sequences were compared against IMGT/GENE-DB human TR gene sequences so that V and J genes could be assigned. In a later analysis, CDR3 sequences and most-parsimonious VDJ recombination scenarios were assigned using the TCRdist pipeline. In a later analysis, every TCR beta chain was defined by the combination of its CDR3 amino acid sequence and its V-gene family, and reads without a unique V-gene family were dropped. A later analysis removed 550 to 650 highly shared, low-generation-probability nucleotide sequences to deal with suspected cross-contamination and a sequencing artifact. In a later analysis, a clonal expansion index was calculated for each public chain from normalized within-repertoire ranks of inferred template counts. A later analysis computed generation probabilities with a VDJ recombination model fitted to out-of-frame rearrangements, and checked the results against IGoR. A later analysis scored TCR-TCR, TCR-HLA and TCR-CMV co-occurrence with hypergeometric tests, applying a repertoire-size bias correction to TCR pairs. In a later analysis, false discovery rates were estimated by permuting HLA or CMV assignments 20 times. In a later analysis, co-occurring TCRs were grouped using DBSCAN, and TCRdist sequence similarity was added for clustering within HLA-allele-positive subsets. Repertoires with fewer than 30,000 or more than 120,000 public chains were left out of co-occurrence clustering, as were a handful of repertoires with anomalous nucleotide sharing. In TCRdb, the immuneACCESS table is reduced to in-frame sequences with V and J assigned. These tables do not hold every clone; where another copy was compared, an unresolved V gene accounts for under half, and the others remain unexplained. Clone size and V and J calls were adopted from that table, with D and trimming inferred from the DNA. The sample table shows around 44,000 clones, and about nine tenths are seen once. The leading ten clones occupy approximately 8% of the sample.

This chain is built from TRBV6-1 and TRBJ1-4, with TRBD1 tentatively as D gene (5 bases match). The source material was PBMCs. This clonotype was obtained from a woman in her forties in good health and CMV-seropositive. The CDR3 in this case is CASSERGILNEKLFF. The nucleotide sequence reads TGTGCCAGCAGTGAACGGGGGATCCTTAATGAAAAACTGTTTTTT.